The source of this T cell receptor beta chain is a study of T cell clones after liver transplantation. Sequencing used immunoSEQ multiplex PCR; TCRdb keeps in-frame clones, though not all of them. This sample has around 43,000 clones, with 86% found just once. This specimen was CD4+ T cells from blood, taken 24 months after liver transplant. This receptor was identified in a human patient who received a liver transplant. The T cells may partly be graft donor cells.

CDR3: CASSEVRYEQYF. CDR3 in DNA: TGTGCCAGCAGTGAAGTCCGGTACGAGCAGTACTTC. The chain employs TRBV2 and TRBJ2-7; D unclear. From germline, CDR1 is SNHLY and CDR2 FYNNEI. The CDR3 sequence is 12 residues long. V was cut by 1 base and J by 4 bases, with 5 bases left in between.